The clone carrying this TCR beta chain was seen only once. Its cognate antigen is unknown. This sample stems from a study of T cell responses to AZD1222 COVID-19 vaccine. Across the whole study: Recipients boosted at about 4 weeks or about 12 weeks are pooled.

Findings of the study overall: After two AZD1222 doses, spike-specific TCR breadth and depth rose versus day 0.

CDR3 length: 14 amino acids. CDR1 GTSNPN and CDR2 SVGIG come from the germline V gene (reference sequence). Between the trimmed V and J ends, which lost 0 bases and 5 bases, there was a span of 13 bases. Method: immunoSEQ multiplex PCR; TCRdb's copy keeps in-frame clones and lacks some. The sample records about 140,000 clones, 70% to 90% being singletons. This rearrangement joins TRBV30 to TRBJ2-5; TRBD1 or TRBD2 may be the D gene (5 bases each). The source of this sequence is an adult in good health. Sequencing was performed on peripheral blood, taken on day 0 of AZD1222 vaccination. The CDR3 region is CAWSVPRERETQYF. The CDR3 nucleotides read TGTGCCTGGAGTGTACCCAGGGAGAGGGAGACCCAGTACTTC.